This T cell receptor (beta chain) originates from a study of CD8 T cells in ankylosing spondylitis. Quantitative 5'-RACE with molecular barcodes produced the TCR beta libraries. MiXCR, run by TCRdb on the 5' RACE reads, gives a single entry per CDR3 protein. This table holds 670,000 or so distinct CDR3 sequences, roughly 19% found once. CDR1 is DFQATT, CDR2 SNEGSKA, per germline (reference sequence). CDR3 size: 11 residues. Trimming pared 6 bases from V and 7 bases from J, leaving 12 bases between. This clonotype has only a few counts. What it binds is unknown. Study outcomes and limitations: Significant enrichment of disease-linked clones was reported in matched ankylosing spondylitis synovial fluid. Disease-linked clones proved CD8+ and comparatively uncommon in peripheral blood. Existing reports had already noted some motif variants in reactive arthritis synovial fluid and blood. Within ankylosing spondylitis blood, a TCR beta motif made up of fewer than ten highly homologous variants appeared to be characteristic.

This sequence was found in a male donor with ankylosing spondylitis. The sequencing input was blood, either unsorted or a sorted T cell fraction (not recorded which). The chain is built from TRBV20-1 and TRBJ1-2; D remains unclear. The CDR3 protein is CSAAKGGGYTF. Here the CDR3 DNA reads TGCAGTGCCGCGAAGGGTGGTGGCTACACCTTC.